The clone carrying this T cell receptor (beta chain) was counted a single time. The source of the sample is a study of blood T cell repertoires in COVID-19. About the study: Both acute and convalescent COVID-19 samples were obtained from the United States, Italy and Spain.

Repertoires were generated with immunoSEQ multiplex PCR, while TCRdb's copy carries only in-frame clones and drops some. The table has more than 90,000 clones, about 85% seen once. The V segment lost 4 bases and the J segment 4 bases; nucleotides outside the gene matches: 5. Per germline, CDR1 SEHNR and CDR2 FQNEAQ (reference sequence). This CDR3 contains 14 residues. The chain couples TRBV7-9 to TRBJ2-5; 8 positions agree with TRBD2. Sequencing used peripheral blood. The receptor's source is a man aged 35-49 years with acute or convalescent COVID-19. In nucleotides, the CDR3 is TGTGCCAGCAGCTCCGGACTAGCCTCAGAGACCCAGTACTTC. It specifies CASSSGLASETQYF.